This T cell receptor (beta chain) was sequenced in a study of cytomegalovirus exposure and HLA in healthy donors. The PCR was carried out with 60 Vbeta primers and 13 Jbeta primers. Sequenced by immunoSEQ multiplex PCR; TCRdb stores in-frame clones only, minus some. In the table there are approximately 170,000 clones, just over 75% of which are singletons. This CDR3 region has 13 residues. Trimming stripped 5 bases from V and 4 bases from J, with 14 bases between. The germline CDR1 and CDR2 sequences are GTSNPN and SVGIG (reference sequence). This receptor was obtained from a woman aged 30 to 39 in good health and CMV-seropositive. The rearrangement links TRBV30 to TRBJ1-1; D unclear. What was sequenced was PBMCs. The CDR3: CAWGHGGGTEAFF. As DNA, the CDR3 is TGTGCCTGGGGCCATGGAGGTGGCACTGAAGCTTTCTTT. The full variable domain, rest sourced from reference TRBV30 and TRBJ1-1, is SQTIHQWPATLVQPVGSPLSLECTVEGTSNPNLYWYRQAAGRGLQLLFYSVGIGQISSEVPQNLSASRPQDRQFILSSKKLLLSDSGFYLCAWGHGGGTEAFFGQGTRLTVV.